This T cell receptor beta chain was captured in a study of cytomegalovirus exposure and HLA in healthy donors. Study results and limitations: In a later analysis, a missense DCLRE1C variant was linked to TCR beta V- and J-gene trimming.

Per the germline V gene, CDR1 is MDHEN and CDR2 is SYDVKM. V lost 5 bases and J lost 10, with 17 bases in between. This CDR3 contains 13 residues. About this clone itself: The antigen remains unidentified.

The PCR used 60 Vbeta and 13 Jbeta primers. As processed by the authors: An analysis performed later counted 70 million to 90 million unique TCR beta chains (roughly 11 million of them shared). Assay: immunoSEQ multiplex PCR; the TCRdb copy retains only in-frame clones and omits some. V, J and clone size reflect that table, while D and trimming were determined from the DNA. Of fewer than 80,000 clones listed, about 76% are singletons. Sequenced: PBMCs. The clonotype originates from a young man in good health and CMV-seronegative. The V call is TRBV28, the J call TRBJ1-1; D may be TRBD1 (5 bases). The chain's CDR3 is CASSPTRGSVAFF. The CDR3 DNA follows: TGTGCCAGCAGTCCAACAAGGGGATCCGTAGCTTTCTTT.